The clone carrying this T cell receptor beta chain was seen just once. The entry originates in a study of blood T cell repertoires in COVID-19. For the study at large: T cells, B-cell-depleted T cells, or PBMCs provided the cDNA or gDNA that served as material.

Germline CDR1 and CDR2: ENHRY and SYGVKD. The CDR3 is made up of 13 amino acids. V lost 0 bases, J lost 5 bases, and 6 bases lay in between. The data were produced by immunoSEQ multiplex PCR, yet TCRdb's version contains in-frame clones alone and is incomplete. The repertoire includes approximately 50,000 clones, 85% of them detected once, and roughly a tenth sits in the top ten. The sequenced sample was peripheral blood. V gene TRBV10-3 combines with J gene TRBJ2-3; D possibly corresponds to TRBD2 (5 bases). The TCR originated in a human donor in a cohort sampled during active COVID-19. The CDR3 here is CAISESTIDTQYF. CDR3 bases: TGTGCCATCAGTGAGTCGACTATAGATACGCAGTATTTT.